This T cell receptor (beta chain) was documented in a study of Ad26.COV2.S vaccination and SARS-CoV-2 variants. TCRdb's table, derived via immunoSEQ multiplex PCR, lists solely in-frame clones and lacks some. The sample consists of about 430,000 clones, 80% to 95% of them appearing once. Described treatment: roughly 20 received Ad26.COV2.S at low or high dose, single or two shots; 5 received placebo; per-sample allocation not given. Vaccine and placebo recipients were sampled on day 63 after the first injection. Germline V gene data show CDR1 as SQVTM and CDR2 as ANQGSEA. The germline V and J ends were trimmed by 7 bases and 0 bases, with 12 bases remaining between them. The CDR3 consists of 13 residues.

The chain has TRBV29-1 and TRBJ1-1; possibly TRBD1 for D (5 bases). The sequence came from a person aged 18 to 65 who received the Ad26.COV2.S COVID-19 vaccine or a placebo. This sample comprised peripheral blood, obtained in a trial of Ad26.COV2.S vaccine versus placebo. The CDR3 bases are TGCAGCGCCCCCGGGACGGTGAACACTGAAGCTTTCTTT. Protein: CSAPGTVNTEAFF.